What follows are 13 T cell receptor beta chains derived from one specimen sequenced in a study of human T cells and chemical hapten exposure. MiXCR, run by TCRdb on the 5' RACE reads, gives a single entry per CDR3 protein. The sample has approximately 80,000 distinct CDR3 sequences, roughly 15% seen once. Total RNA was extracted from unfractionated whole blood. The receptor set was obtained from a female donor in good health.

The chain combines TRBV7-9 with TRBJ2-3; TRBD2 is a possible D gene (6 bases). The CDR3 extends over 12 amino acids. With 7 bases removed from V and 5 bases from J, the gap between germline ends came to 10 bases. CDR1 is SEHNR, CDR2 FQNEAQ, per germline (reference sequence). The CDR3 nucleotides read TGTGCCAGCATCGCTAGCGTAGATACGCAGTATTTT. The encoded protein is CASIASVDTQYF.

V usage is TRBV7-2 and J usage is TRBJ1-6, with 8 bases lining up with TRBD1. Germline lookup yields CDR1 SGHTA and CDR2 FQGNSA. The CDR3 covers 16 residues. The junction had 8 bases not matched to a gene; V was cut back by 5 bases and J by 5 bases. In DNA form, the CDR3 reads TGTGCCAGCAGCCGCAGGCCGGACAGGGATAATTCACCCCTCCACTTT. It translates to CASSRRPDRDNSPLHF.

This clonotype was seen a handful of times. The genes are TRBV7-8 and TRBJ1-1, with D hard to call. The V end was cut by 4 bases, the J end by 1 base, with 10 bases between. Germline V gives CDR1 SGHVS, CDR2 FQNEAQ. The CDR3 has 14 residues. DNA for the CDR3: TGTGCCAGCAGCTCCGAACCTAAGAACACTGAAGCTTTCTTT. Encoded protein: CASSSEPKNTEAFF.

This clonotype was seen a handful of times. The gene calls are TRBV20-1 and TRBJ1-1; 10 bases align to TRBD1. The CDR3 sequence is 16 residues long. Germline V CDR1 and CDR2: DFQATT, SNEGSKA (reference sequence). Trimming took 6 bases from V and 1 from J; bases not matched to a gene: 11. In DNA form, the CDR3 reads TGCAGTGCCCCTCCGGGACAGGGGACCTGGAACACTGAAGCTTTCTTT. It specifies CSAPPGQGTWNTEAFF.

This clonotype was counted a single time. The V and J genes are TRBV20-1 and TRBJ2-3; 13 nucleotides line up with TRBD2. The V and J ends lost 4 bases and 5 bases, in that order; junction bases with no gene match: 3. Germline values: CDR1 DFQATT, CDR2 SNEGSKA (reference sequence). CDR3 length: 14 residues. The CDR3 DNA reads as TGCAGTGCTACCGGGACTAGCGGGGAAGATACGCAGTATTTT. Amino acids: CSATGTSGEDTQYF.

The V gene is TRBV5-1, the J gene TRBJ1-1; 7 nucleotides align to TRBD1. This CDR3 is built from 15 residues. After removal of 0 bases from V and 0 bases from J, the junction contained 2 bases not matched to a gene. CDR1 and CDR2 from the germline V gene are SGHRS and YFSETQ. The CDR3 sequence: CASSLETGVNTEAFF. Here the CDR3 DNA reads TGCGCCAGCAGCTTGGAAACAGGGGTGAACACTGAAGCTTTCTTT.

This chain connects TRBV24-1 to TRBJ1-5; TRBD1 might be the D (5 bases). Germline values: CDR1 KGHDR, CDR2 SFDVKD. V lost 2 bases, J lost 3 bases, and 10 bases lay in between. CDR3 length equals 15 residues. CDR3 sequence: CATSDSGPHNQPQHF. The DNA of the CDR3 is TGTGCCACCAGTGATTCGGGACCTCACAATCAGCCCCAGCATTTT.

The table lists this clonotype with a few counts. This chain joins TRBV2 and TRBJ1-2; TRBD1 might be the D (6 bases). Between the trimmed V and J ends, which lost 8 bases and 8 bases, there was a span of 18 bases. This CDR3 region has 13 residues. Germline values: CDR1 SNHLY, CDR2 FYNNEI. DNA for the CDR3: TGTGCCAGCCTAATCAGGATAGGACAGGGCTACACCTTC. This gives the protein CASLIRIGQGYTF.

This clonotype was detected ten times or more. The chain combines TRBV29-1 with TRBJ2-3; D possibly uses TRBD1 or TRBD2 (5 bases each). V was clipped by 1 base and J by 1 base, with 9 bases between them. CDR1 is SQVTM and CDR2 is ANQGSEA in the germline V gene. This CDR3 has 14 amino acids. The CDR3 DNA follows: TGCAGCGTTGAAGGGGGGAGAGGCACAGATACGCAGTATTTT. Translated, it gives CSVEGGRGTDTQYF.

The rearrangement joins TRBV27 to TRBJ2-5, with 13 bases identical to TRBD2. The CDR3 has 16 amino acids. V shed 3 bases and J 5 bases; nucleotides not matched to a gene: 6. The germline V gene encodes CDR1 MNHEY and CDR2 SMNVEV (reference sequence). The CDR3 spells CASSFGGTSGTETQYF. CDR3 sequence (DNA): TGTGCCAGCAGTTTCGGAGGGACTAGCGGGACCGAGACCCAGTACTTC.

This clonotype was seen a handful of times. The rearrangement uses TRBV29-1 and TRBJ2-7; D unresolved. The CDR3 consists of 12 residues. The V end was cut by 4 bases, the J end by 2 bases, with 9 bases between. Germline CDR1 and CDR2: SQVTM and ANQGSEA. The CDR3 DNA reads as TGCAGCGTTGTGAAGGACGCCTACGAGCAGTACTTC. It encodes CSVVKDAYEQYF.

This clonotype was detected ten times or more. V and J are TRBV6-1 and TRBJ2-1, with 15 bases lining up with TRBD2. V trimming: 6 bases; J trimming: 7 bases; junction bases outside the gene matches: 4. CDR1 MNHNS and CDR2 SASEGT come from the germline V gene. The length of the CDR3 is 15 residues. CDR3 nucleotides: TGTGCCAGCAGCGAGGGACTAGCGGGAGGAAATGAGCAGTTCTTC. It specifies CASSEGLAGGNEQFF.

Ten or more counts support this clonotype. The chain's CDR3 is CASSEGGPQHF. The CDR3 DNA follows: TGTGCCAGCAGCGAAGGCGGGCCCCAGCATTTT. The chain carries TRBV7-9 and TRBJ1-5, with D uncertain. CDR3 length equals 11 residues. Trimming took off 5 bases at V and 9 bases at J, with 8 bases between the two ends. Germline V gene sequence: CDR1 SEHNR, CDR2 FQNEAQ (reference sequence).